The source of this T cell receptor (beta chain) is a study of OX40 agonist ivuxolimab in advanced cancers. Study information: Hepatocellular carcinoma, melanoma, renal cell or head and neck cancer affected the dose-escalation patients.

The assay was immunoSEQ multiplex PCR, and TCRdb's table has in-frame clones only and misses some. This table holds fewer than 100,000 clones, approximately 80% found once. Germline assignment: CDR1 SGHTA and CDR2 FQGTGA. With V trimmed by 5 bases and J by 7 bases, 8 bases remained unmatched. The CDR3 covers 15 residues. This clonotype was sampled from an adult with an advanced solid tumor such as melanoma, head and neck, liver or kidney cancer. The chain uses TRBV7-3 and TRBJ2-3; 11 nucleotides agree with TRBD1. The specimen comprised CD4+ or CD8+ T cells sorted from blood, sampled in a trial of the OX40 agonist ivuxolimab. The CDR3 region has the DNA TGTGCCAGCAGCCACGGGACAGGGGGTGTAAATACGCAGTATTTT. Translation: CASSHGTGGVNTQYF.